These 11 T cell receptor beta chains were all obtained from the same sample, sequenced in a study of shared clonotypes between healthy human individuals. The naive CD8 fraction comprised CD45RO-negative cells positively selected for CCR7 and excluded terminally differentiated effector memory CD45RA+ cells. Only in-frame clones appear in the TCRdb table, and some are missing; sequencing was by immunoSEQ multiplex PCR. The table has about 2,100,000 clones, roughly 91% seen once. Sequenced sample: naive CD8+ T cells from PBMCs. The receptors stem from a man younger than 30 in good health. Some clones in this sample may be carry-over from other donors' samples.

V is TRBV4-1 and J is TRBJ2-3; 8 nucleotides agree with TRBD2. There are 14 residues in the CDR3. The trim removed 1 base at V and 5 bases at J, leaving 2 bases unmatched. Germline V gene data show CDR1 as MGHRA and CDR2 as YSYEKL. The CDR3 bases are TGCGCCAGCAGCCAAGTACGGGAGGGAGATACGCAGTATTTT. It specifies CASSQVREGDTQYF.

The chain has TRBV27 and TRBJ1-1, with unresolved D. Germline CDR1 MNHEY, CDR2 SMNVEV (reference sequence). CDR3 length equals 13 residues. V gave up 6 bases and J gave up 6 bases, with 14 bases separating them. CDR3 residues: CASSPVGSAEAFF. The CDR3 coding sequence is TGTGCCAGCAGCCCCGTGGGTTCCGCTGAAGCTTTCTTT.

The chain combines TRBV9 with TRBJ1-5; TRBD1 is a possible D gene (6 bases). Trimming took 0 bases from V and 3 from J, leaving 13 bases between them. The CDR3 contains 16 residues. Looked up from germline, CDR1 is SGDLS and CDR2 is YYNGEE. This chain's CDR3 is CASSVGGGGNNQPQHF. The CDR3, as DNA: TGTGCCAGCAGCGTAGGAGGAGGGGGGAACAATCAGCCCCAGCATTTT.

This chain joins TRBV7-3 and TRBJ2-1, with 11 bases identical to TRBD2. Per germline, CDR1 SGHTA and CDR2 FQGTGA. This CDR3 contains 19 residues. The ends lost 0 bases at V and 0 bases at J; junction bases unmatched: 7. The CDR3 sequence is CASSLTGGLAENSYNEQFF. The CDR3, as DNA: TGTGCCAGCAGCTTAACTGGGGGACTAGCGGAGAACTCCTACAATGAGCAGTTCTTC.

The chain employs TRBV4-3 and TRBJ2-6, with a weak D call TRBD2 (6 bases). The ends were cut back, 3 bases at V and 1 base at J, with 19 bases in the middle. The CDR3 extends over 19 amino acids. Germline lookup yields CDR1 LGHNA and CDR2 YSLEER. CDR3: CASSHSRFGGISGANVLTF. CDR3 nucleotide sequence: TGCGCCAGCAGCCATAGTCGCTTTGGCGGGATTTCTGGGGCCAACGTCCTGACTTTC.

As concerns this clone: This specimen includes other DNA sequences encoding the same CDR3. The chain recombines TRBV4-1 with TRBJ2-3, with a weak D call TRBD2 (6 bases). Germline CDR1 MGHRA, CDR2 YSYEKL. There are 17 residues in the CDR3. Trimming took 3 bases from V and 0 from J, leaving 16 bases between them. The CDR3 coding sequence is TGCGCCAGCAGCCACGGAGGGCAGGGTTTTAGCACAGATACGCAGTATTTT. Residues: CASSHGGQGFSTDTQYF.

J is TRBJ2-1 and V is TRBV6-5; D remains ambiguous. This CDR3 has 13 residues. In germline, CDR1 is MNHEY, CDR2 SVGAGI. Trimming took off 6 bases at V and 0 bases at J, with 6 bases between the two ends. CDR3 coding DNA: TGTGCCAGCAGCTCGGCCTCCTACAATGAGCAGTTCTTC. Its translation: CASSSASYNEQFF.

The CDR3 here is CASSFVVLGANVLTF. CDR3 coding DNA: TGTGCCAGCAGCTTCGTGGTTTTGGGGGCCAACGTCCTGACTTTC. The V call is TRBV7-6, the J call TRBJ2-6; D gene unclear. Trimming cost V 3 bases and J 4 bases, with 10 bases left between them. Germline V lookup: CDR1 SGHVS, CDR2 FNYEAQ. The CDR3 has 15 amino acids.

The chain has TRBV19 and TRBJ2-7, with D perhaps being TRBD1 or TRBD2 (5 bases each). The CDR3 is 14 amino acids. V was trimmed by 6 bases and J by 2 bases, leaving 14 bases between them. Germline V gene data show CDR1 as LNHDA and CDR2 as SQIVND (reference sequence). CDR3 protein: CASSPRDGAYEQYF. CDR3 in DNA: TGTGCCAGTAGCCCCCGGGACGGAGCCTACGAGCAGTACTTC.

The V gene is TRBV5-1, the J gene TRBJ1-1, with D possibly TRBD1 on 5 matching bases. Germline CDR1 SGHRS, CDR2 YFSETQ. The CDR3 runs 15 residues. Deletions cut 6 bases from V and 3 bases from J, with 18 bases between. The chain's CDR3 is CASTGRGGRDTEAFF. The CDR3 DNA reads as TGCGCCAGCACCGGAAGGGGAGGAAGGGACACTGAAGCTTTCTTT.

V usage is TRBV12-5 and J usage is TRBJ1-1; a possible D gene is TRBD1 (5 bases). Germline V CDR1 and CDR2: LGHNT, FRNRAP. The CDR3 covers 14 residues. The germline V and J ends were trimmed by 6 bases and 4 bases, with 15 bases remaining between them. The chain's CDR3 is CASGLSPGATEAFF. In DNA, the CDR3 is TGTGCTAGTGGCCTTTCCCCCGGGGCCACTGAAGCTTTCTTT.